This section outlines one TCR beta chain sequence together with its context. Antigen specificity is unknown. This sample is drawn from a study of vaccination and CD4 T cells after COVID-19. Broader study findings: The study examined relatively few convalescent patients and included no early post-infection timepoints.

The study sequenced cultured CD4+ T cell DNA using the Oncomine TCR Beta short-read assay. TCRdb re-derived calls from the PCR reads in MiXCR, one entry per CDR3 protein. The table has under 9,500 distinct CDR3 sequences, less than 55% seen once. Treatment here: roughly 11-day PBMC culture with coronavirus spike peptide pools or control peptides (ViraFEST assay). Harvesting of the unexposed donor's CD4+ T cells predated the COVID-19 pandemic (2011-2018). Trimming pared 3 bases from V and 7 bases from J, leaving 9 bases between. Germline-derived CDR1 and CDR2 are LGHDT and YNNKEL (reference sequence). There are 12 residues in the CDR3.

J is TRBJ1-2 and V is TRBV3-1, with D possibly TRBD1 on 5 matching bases. The specimen sequenced was CD4+ T cells from blood, cultured in vitro. The receptor's source is a human donor in good health. CDR3 loop: CASSQRDAGYTF. The CDR3 DNA reads as TGTGCCAGCAGCCAGAGGGACGCTGGCTACACCTTC.